The rows below give T cell receptor beta chains drawn from one sample of a study of CD8 T cells in ankylosing spondylitis. From the 5' RACE reads, TCRdb called clonotypes with MiXCR, one entry per CDR3 protein. This repertoire shows some 150,000 distinct CDR3 sequences, roughly an eighth found once; its top ten account for around 4.3%. Sequencing used blood, either unsorted or a sorted T cell fraction (not recorded which). The receptors here all came from a female donor with ankylosing spondylitis or in good health (not recorded which). Each CDR3 is given with its conserved first and last residue.

v_call cdr3_aa
TRBV20-1 CSARTGTVNTEAFF
TRBV7-8 CASSLLSKLETQYF
TRBV13 CASSSTSSGGTRMDF
TRBV27 CASKGTGTDTQYF
TRBV10-2 CASSEVRGYGYTF
TRBV11-2 CASSAQGPTDTQYF
TRBV5-1 CASSLAPPSYEQYF
TRBV19 CASSMVDSPDTQYF
TRBV13 CASIRADHSNEQFF
TRBV20-1 CSAPTGRSSYEQYF
TRBV7-3 CASSLTGGSSGRGELFF
TRBV11-3 CASSLDRRAFF
TRBV5-5 CASITGTEREQYF
TRBV3-1 CASSHRGENIQYF
TRBV30 CAHRDPRAGGELFF
TRBV12-3/TRBV12-4 CASSPDRGRQPQHF
TRBV20-1 CSATPPGRAVNTGELFF
TRBV20-1 CSARDPGSGAYPEQYF
TRBV7-3 CASSLSVASGANVLTF
TRBV5-6 CATHRRTGELFF
TRBV10-3 CAISEWLLGELFF
TRBV20-1 CSARVGGPYEQYF
TRBV30 CAWSVDLRGGNEQFF
TRBV5-4 CASSPGEFRAKNIQYF
TRBV20-1 CSARDLREGRTDTQYF
TRBV3-1 CASSPEPGAGELFF
TRBV12-3/TRBV12-4 CASSPPSGYTDTQYF
TRBV11-3 CASSFSGSTGETQYF
TRBV7-8 CASSLLIGASSGANVLTF
TRBV5-1 CASSLDPMNTEAFF
TRBV11-3 CASSLGIRGNTGELFF
TRBV11-2 CASSRDPSSLDTQYF
TRBV7-6 CASSQGNEKLFF
TRBV7-7 CASSLAGGRETFDEQFF
TRBV20-1 CSVMPTSGLQETQYF
TRBV25-1 CASSERGTGARAEAFF
TRBV28 CASRTSGINIQYF